The 7 T cell receptor beta chains listed next were all sequenced from one sample in a study of preoperative IRX-2 immunotherapy in early breast cancer. Treatment indicated: preoperative locoregional IRX-2 cytokine immunotherapy. Produced via immunoSEQ multiplex PCR; TCRdb's table is partial and in-frame only. The table includes over 35,000 clones, about 95% detected once. The sample here was tumor tissue, taken after IRX-2 immunotherapy. Every receptor here comes from a human donor with breast cancer.

The chain couples TRBV19 to TRBJ1-1; TRBD1 is a possible D gene (6 bases). Germline CDR1 LNHDA, CDR2 SQIVND (reference sequence). The V gene lost 6 bases and the J gene lost 3 bases, with 14 bases spanning the gap. The CDR3 extends over 14 amino acids. CDR3 region: CASSTVGGDTEAFF. CDR3 nucleotide sequence: TGTGCCAGTAGCACAGTAGGGGGGGACACTGAAGCTTTCTTT.

The chain carries TRBV11-3 and TRBJ2-3; 15 bases fit TRBD2. The CDR3 has 18 amino acids. CDR1 and CDR2 from the germline V gene are SGHNT and YENEEA. The ends lost 5 bases at V and 3 bases at J; junction bases unmatched: 9. CDR3 sequence (DNA): TGTGCCAGCAGCCGAAGGACTAGCGGGGGGGTAGGGACAGATACGCAGTATTTT. Its translation is CASSRRTSGGVGTDTQYF.

The chain couples TRBV9 to TRBJ1-4; 9 positions match TRBD1. The CDR3 consists of 15 residues. The trim removed 2 bases at V and 6 bases at J, leaving 5 bases unmatched. Germline V gene lookup returns CDR1 SGDLS and CDR2 YYNGEE. The CDR3 DNA is TGTGCCAGCAGCGTCGGGACAGGGAGTTATGAAAAACTGTTTTTT. Protein product: CASSVGTGSYEKLFF.

The chain links TRBV6-5 to TRBJ2-2, with a possible D match to TRBD2 (6 bases). V shed 4 bases and J shed 1 base, with 13 bases lying between them. There are 16 residues in the CDR3. Per germline, CDR1 MNHEY and CDR2 SVGAGI. CDR3 region: CASSSPSRENTGELFF. CDR3 in DNA: TGTGCCAGCAGTTCCCCGTCGCGGGAGAACACCGGGGAGCTGTTTTTT.

This clone was counted a single time. V usage is TRBV5-1 and J usage is TRBJ2-5; no clear D. Germline V lookup: CDR1 SGHRS, CDR2 YFSETQ. This CDR3 has 14 residues. V was cut by 0 bases and J by 2 bases, with 8 bases left in between. CDR3 in DNA: TGCGCCAGCAGCTTGGGTCACCCGCAAGAGACCCAGTACTTC. It specifies CASSLGHPQETQYF.

The chain couples TRBV11-2 to TRBJ2-3; D call uncertain. The CDR3 covers 13 residues. Trimming left V 2 bases short and J 2 bases short, with 5 bases between. Germline CDR1 is SGHAT and CDR2 is FQNNGV. The CDR3 is CASSLLFTDTQYF. CDR3 in DNA: TGTGCCAGCAGCTTACTGTTCACAGATACGCAGTATTTT.

The chain combines TRBV4-1 with TRBJ2-3, with D unresolved. V lost 1 base and J 1 base, leaving 9 bases between the germline ends. This CDR3 comprises 15 residues. Germline V gene data show CDR1 as MGHRA and CDR2 as YSYEKL. CDR3 region: CASSQVALGTDTQYF. CDR3 nucleotide sequence: TGCGCCAGCAGCCAAGTTGCGCTGGGCACAGATACGCAGTATTTT.